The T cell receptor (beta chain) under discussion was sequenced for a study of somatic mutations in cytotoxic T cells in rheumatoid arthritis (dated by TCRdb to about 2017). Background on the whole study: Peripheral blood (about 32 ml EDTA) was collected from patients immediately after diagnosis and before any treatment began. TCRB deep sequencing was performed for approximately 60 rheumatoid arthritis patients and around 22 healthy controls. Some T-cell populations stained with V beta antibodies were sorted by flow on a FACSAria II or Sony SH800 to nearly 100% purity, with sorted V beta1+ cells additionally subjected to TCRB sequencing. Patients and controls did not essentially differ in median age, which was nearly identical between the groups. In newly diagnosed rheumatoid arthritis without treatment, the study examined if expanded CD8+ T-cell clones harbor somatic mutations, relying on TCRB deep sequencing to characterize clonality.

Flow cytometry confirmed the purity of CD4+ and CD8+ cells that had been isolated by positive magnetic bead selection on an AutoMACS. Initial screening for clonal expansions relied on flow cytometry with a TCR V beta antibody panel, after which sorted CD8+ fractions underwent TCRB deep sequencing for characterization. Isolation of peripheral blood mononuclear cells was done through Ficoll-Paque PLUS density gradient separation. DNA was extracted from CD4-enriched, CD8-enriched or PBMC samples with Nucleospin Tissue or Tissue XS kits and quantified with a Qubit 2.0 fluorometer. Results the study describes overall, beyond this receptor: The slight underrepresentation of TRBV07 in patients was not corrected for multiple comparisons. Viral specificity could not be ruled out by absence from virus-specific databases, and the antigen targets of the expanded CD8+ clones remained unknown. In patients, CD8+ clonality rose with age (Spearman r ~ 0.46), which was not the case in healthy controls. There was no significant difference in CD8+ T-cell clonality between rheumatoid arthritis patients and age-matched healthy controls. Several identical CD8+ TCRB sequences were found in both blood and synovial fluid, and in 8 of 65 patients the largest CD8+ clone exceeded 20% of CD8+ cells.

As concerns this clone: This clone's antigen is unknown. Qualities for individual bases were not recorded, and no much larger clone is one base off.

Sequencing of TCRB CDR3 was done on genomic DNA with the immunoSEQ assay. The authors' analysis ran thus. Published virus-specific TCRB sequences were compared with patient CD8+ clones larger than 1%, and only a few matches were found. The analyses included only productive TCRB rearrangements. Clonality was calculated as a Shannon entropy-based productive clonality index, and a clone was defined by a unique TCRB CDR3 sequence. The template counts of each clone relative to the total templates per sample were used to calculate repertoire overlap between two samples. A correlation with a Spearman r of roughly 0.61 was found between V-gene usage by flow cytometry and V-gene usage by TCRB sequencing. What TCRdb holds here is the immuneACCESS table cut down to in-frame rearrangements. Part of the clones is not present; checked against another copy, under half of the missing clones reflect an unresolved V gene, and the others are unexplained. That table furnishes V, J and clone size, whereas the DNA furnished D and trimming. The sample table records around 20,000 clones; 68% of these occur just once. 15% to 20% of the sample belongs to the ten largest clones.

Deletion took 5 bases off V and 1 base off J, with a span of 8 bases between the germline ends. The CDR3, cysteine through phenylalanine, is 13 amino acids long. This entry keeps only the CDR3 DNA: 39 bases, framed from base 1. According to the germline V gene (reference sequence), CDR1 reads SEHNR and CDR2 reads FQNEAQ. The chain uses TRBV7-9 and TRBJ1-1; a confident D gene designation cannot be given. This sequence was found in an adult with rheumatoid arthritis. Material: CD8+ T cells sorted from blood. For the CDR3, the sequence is CASSGLENTEAFF. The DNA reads TGTGCCAGCAGCGGCCTAGAGAACACTGAAGCTTTCTTT.